Listed below are T cell receptor beta chains from one sample, sequenced in a study of T cell responses to AZD1222 COVID-19 vaccine. Sequencing was performed with immunoSEQ multiplex PCR; in TCRdb, only in-frame clones are kept and a portion is missing. This table holds more than 120,000 clones, about 86% found once. The sample here was peripheral blood, taken 28 days after the second AZD1222 dose. All receptors derive from an adult who received the AZD1222 COVID-19 vaccine. The conserved cysteine and the conserved F or W are not part of the CDR3 here. D genes are given only for firm matches.

d_call	v_call	j_call	cdr3_aa
NA	TRBV11-3	TRBJ2-1	ASSLGPTYEQF
NA	TRBV9	TRBJ1-5	ASSVGPGPQPQH
NA	TRBV5-6	TRBJ2-5	ASSWITGRGQETQY
NA	TRBV18	TRBJ1-1	ASSPATEAF
TRBD1	TRBV6-6	TRBJ1-1	ASSLQGVATEAF
NA	TRBV6-5	TRBJ1-1	ASRGTHMNTEAF
NA	TRBV30	TRBJ2-3	AWSVLGGRSDTQY
NA	TRBV12-3/TRBV12-4	TRBJ2-7	ASTLSGSYEQY
TRBD2	TRBV9	TRBJ2-7	ASSPPVVAGRYEQY
NA	TRBV7-2	TRBJ1-4	ASSFQSATNEKLF
NA	TRBV25-1	TRBJ1-6	ASMGVNNSPLH
TRBD2	TRBV20-1	TRBJ2-1	SASWSASGTYWGVDEQF
NA	TRBV30	TRBJ2-3	AWSGVLGDTQY
NA	TRBV10-3	TRBJ1-4	AISESRGATNEKLF
TRBD2	TRBV4-2	TRBJ2-5	ASSQDRGGPGTQY
TRBD2	TRBV2	TRBJ2-3	ARTKTSGTSTDTQY
NA	TRBV4-1	TRBJ2-5	ASSQDQETQY
NA	TRBV10-3	TRBJ1-1	AIRQNTEAF
NA	TRBV7-6	TRBJ2-1	ASSSEGGGGEQF
NA	TRBV7-2	TRBJ1-5	ASRGTNQPQH
NA	TRBV19	TRBJ1-6	ASSIGGGLNSPLH
NA	TRBV19	TRBJ1-5	ASSTGPAQH
NA	TRBV12-3/TRBV12-4	TRBJ1-1	ASRLQGSTEAF
NA	TRBV12-3/TRBV12-4	TRBJ1-4	ASSLRGNEKLF
NA	TRBV5-6	TRBJ2-1	ASSSTLGSNEQF
NA	TRBV5-1	TRBJ1-1	ASSFSGSGTEAF
TRBD2	TRBV4-2	TRBJ2-7	ASTRSGGAYEQY
NA	TRBV18	TRBJ1-1	ASSPPAGGDTEAF
NA	TRBV24-1	TRBJ1-6	ATSAPGARDSPLH